This paragraph covers one TCR beta chain sequence. Its specificity is not known. This record belongs to a study of T-cell reconstitution after alpha-beta-depleted transplantation in children. Points from the study as a whole: Reports say that about two months after transplant, the alpha-beta T cells came out of several hundred graft clones that had expanded.

A library of TCRbeta sequences, prepared with unique molecular identifiers, was generated. TCRdb re-analysed the PCR reads in MiXCR, keeping a single row per CDR3 protein. The sample lists roughly 420,000 distinct CDR3 sequences; roughly 15% were seen once. The CDR3 consists of 15 residues. CDR1 and CDR2 (germline): SGHNT, YENEEA. With 5 bases removed from V and 2 bases from J, the gap between germline ends came to 13 bases. Here the sequenced sample was PBMCs, mostly from graft donor cells, taken 360 days after TCRalphabeta/CD19-depleted stem cell transplant. The TCR was taken from a boy less than two years old who had a stem cell transplant for Wiskott-Aldrich syndrome, so the T cells may come from the graft donor. The chain uses TRBV11-3 and TRBJ2-1; D may be TRBD1 (6 bases). This CDR3 reads CASSRLQGPYNEQFF. Written as DNA, the CDR3 is TGTGCCAGCAGCCGGTTACAGGGACCCTACAATGAGCAGTTCTTC.